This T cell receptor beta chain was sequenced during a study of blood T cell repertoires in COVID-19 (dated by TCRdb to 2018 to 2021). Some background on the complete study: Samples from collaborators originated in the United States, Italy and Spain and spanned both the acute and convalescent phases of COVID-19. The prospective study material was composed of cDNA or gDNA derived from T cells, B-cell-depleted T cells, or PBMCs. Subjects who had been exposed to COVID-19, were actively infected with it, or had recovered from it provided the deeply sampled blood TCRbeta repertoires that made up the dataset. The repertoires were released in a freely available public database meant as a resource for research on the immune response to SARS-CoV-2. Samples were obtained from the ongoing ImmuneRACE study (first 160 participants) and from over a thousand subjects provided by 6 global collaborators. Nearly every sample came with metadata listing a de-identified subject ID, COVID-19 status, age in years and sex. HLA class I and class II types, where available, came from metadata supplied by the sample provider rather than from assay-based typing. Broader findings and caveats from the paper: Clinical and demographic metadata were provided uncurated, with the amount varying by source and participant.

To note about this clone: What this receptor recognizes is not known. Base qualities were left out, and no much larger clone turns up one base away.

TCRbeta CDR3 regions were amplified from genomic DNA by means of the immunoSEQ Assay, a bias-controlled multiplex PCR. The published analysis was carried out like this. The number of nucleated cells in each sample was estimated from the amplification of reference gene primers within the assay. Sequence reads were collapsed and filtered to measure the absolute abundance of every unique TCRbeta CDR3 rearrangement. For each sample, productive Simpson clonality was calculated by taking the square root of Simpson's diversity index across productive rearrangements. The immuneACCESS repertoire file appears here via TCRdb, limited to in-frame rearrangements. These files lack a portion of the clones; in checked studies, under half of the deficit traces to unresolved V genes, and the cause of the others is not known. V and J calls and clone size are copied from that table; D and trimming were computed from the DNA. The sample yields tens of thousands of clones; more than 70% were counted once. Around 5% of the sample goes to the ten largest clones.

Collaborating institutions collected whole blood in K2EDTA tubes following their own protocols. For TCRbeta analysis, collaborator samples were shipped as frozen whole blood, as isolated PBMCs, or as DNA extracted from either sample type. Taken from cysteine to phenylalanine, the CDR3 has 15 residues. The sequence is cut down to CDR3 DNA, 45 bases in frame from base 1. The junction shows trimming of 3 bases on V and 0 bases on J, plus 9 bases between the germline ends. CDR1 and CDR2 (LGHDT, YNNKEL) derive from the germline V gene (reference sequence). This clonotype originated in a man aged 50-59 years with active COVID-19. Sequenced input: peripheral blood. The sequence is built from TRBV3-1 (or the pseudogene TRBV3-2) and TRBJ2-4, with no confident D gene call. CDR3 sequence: CASSHMSLAKNIQYF. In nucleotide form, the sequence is TGTGCCAGCAGCCACATGTCATTAGCCAAAAACATTCAGTACTTC.